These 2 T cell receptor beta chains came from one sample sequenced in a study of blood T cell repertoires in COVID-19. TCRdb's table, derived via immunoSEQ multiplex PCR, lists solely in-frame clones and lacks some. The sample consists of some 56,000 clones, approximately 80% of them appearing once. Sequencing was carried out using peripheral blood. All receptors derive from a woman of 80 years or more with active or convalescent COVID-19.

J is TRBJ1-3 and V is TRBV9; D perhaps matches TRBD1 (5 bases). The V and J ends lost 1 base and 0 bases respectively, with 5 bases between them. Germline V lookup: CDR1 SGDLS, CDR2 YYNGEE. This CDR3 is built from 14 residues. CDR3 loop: CASSVTGSGNTIYF. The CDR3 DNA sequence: TGTGCCAGCAGCGTAACAGGCTCTGGAAACACCATATATTTT.

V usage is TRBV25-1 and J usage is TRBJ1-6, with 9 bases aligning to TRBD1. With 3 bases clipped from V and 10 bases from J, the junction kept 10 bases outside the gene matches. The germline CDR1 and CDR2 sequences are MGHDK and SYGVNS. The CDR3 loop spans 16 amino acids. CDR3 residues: CASSDPLTGGKSPLHF. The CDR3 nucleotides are TGTGCCAGCAGTGATCCCCTGACAGGGGGGAAATCACCCCTCCACTTT.